This T cell receptor (beta chain) is drawn from a study of metastatic and nonmetastatic thyroid tumors. Germline V gene data show CDR1 as SGHAT and CDR2 as FQNNGV. The CDR3 spans 16 residues. V was shortened by 1 base and J by 2 bases, with 14 bases between the two germline ends. This clone was counted many times. Its antigen is unknown. All patients reached thyroid surgery having received no treatment beforehand. Study results and limitations: TCR beta diversity was reportedly significantly higher in malignant thyroid tumors than benign nodules, in blood and tumor.

TCRdb reanalyzed the PCR reads with MiXCR. The data hold over 20,000 clones, with around 15% observed a single time. The J gene is TRBJ2-5, the V gene TRBV11-2; D perhaps matches TRBD2 (5 bases). Sequencing was carried out using blood. The receptor's source is a female donor with papillary thyroid cancer or a benign thyroid nodule (not recorded which). Some clones in this sample may be carry-over from other donors' samples. CDR3 nucleotides: TGTGCCAGCAGCTTAGGGCAGTTAGCGATACAAGAGACCCAGTACTTC. This translates into CASSLGQLAIQETQYF.